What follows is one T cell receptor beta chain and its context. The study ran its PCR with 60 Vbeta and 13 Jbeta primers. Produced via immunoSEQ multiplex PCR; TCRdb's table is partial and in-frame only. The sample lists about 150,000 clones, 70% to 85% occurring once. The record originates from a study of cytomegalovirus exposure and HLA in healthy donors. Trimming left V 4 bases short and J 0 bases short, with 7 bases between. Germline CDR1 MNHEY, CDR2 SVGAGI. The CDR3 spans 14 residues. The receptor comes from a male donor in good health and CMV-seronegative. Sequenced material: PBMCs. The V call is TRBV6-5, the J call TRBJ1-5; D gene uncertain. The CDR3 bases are TGTGCCAGCAGTTCCACCTATAGCAATCAGCCCCAGCATTTT. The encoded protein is CASSSTYSNQPQHF.